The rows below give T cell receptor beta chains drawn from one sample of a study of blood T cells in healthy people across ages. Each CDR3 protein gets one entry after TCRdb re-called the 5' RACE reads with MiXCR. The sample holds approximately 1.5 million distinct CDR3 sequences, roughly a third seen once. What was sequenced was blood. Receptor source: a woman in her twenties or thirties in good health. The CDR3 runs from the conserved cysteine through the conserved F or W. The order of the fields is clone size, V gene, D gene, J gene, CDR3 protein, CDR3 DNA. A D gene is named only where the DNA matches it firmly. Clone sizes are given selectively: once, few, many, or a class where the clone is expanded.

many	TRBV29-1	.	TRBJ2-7	CSVSPGVRGPHEQYF	TGCAGCGTCAGTCCAGGGGTCCGGGGTCCCCACGAGCAGTACTTC
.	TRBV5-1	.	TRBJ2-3	CASSSSGTTLNTQYF	TGCGCCAGCAGCTCCTCGGGGACAACCCTAAATACGCAGTATTTT
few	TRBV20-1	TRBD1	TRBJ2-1	CSARGTGRNEQFF	TGCAGTGCAAGGGGGACAGGGAGGAATGAGCAGTTCTTC
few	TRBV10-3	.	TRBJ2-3	CAISDLGLPSYTSTDTQYF	TGTGCCATCAGTGACCTAGGACTCCCAAGCTACACTAGCACAGATACGCAGTATTTT
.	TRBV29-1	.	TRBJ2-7	CSVEGVWEGGYEQYF	TGCAGCGTTGAGGGAGTTTGGGAAGGTGGATACGAGCAGTACTTC
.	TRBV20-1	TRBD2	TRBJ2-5	CSARGRLAEDAETQYF	TGCAGTGCTAGAGGGCGACTAGCGGAAGATGCAGAGACCCAGTACTTC
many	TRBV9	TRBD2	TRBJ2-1	CASSASPLAGTEQFF	TGTGCCAGCAGCGCTAGCCCCTTAGCGGGAACTGAGCAGTTCTTC
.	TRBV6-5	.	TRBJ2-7	CASTPLGSYNEQYF	TGTGCCAGCACACCGCTTGGCTCCTACAATGAGCAGTACTTC
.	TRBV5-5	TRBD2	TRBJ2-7	CTSSSGLAGAYEQYF	TGTACCAGCAGCTCGGGACTAGCGGGGGCCTACGAGCAGTACTTC
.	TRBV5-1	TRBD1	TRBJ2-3	CASSGNRDRVTDTQYF	TGCGCCAGCAGCGGAAACCGGGACAGGGTCACAGATACGCAGTATTTT
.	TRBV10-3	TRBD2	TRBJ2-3	CAISGGGKPTDTQYF	TGTGCCATCAGTGGGGGAGGGAAACCCACAGATACGCAGTATTTT
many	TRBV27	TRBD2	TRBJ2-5	CASSLNARGVGVETQYF	TGTGCCAGCAGTTTAAACGCCCGGGGGGTCGGGGTAGAGACCCAGTACTTC
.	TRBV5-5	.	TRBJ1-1	CASSLSGRDGTEAFF	TGTGCCAGCAGCCTCTCTGGGAGGGATGGGACTGAAGCTTTCTTT
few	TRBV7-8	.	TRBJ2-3	CASSFREGADTQYF	TGTGCCAGCAGCTTTCGGGAAGGGGCAGATACGCAGTATTTT
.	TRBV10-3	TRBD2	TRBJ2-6	CAISEGGAGANVLTF	TGTGCCATCAGTGAGGGGGGGGCTGGGGCCAACGTCCTGACTTTC
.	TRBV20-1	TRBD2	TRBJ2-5	CSADAGTSPETLYF	TGCAGTGCTGACGCTGGGACTAGTCCCGAGACCCTGTACTTC
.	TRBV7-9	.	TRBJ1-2	CASSLLTHNYGYTF	TGTGCCAGCAGCTTATTGACCCATAACTATGGCTACACCTTC
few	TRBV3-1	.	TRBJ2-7	CASSHRARSPYEQYF	TGTGCCAGCAGCCACAGGGCAAGAAGCCCCTACGAGCAGTACTTC
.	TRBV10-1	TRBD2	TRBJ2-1	CASSEKSSGKNEQFF	TGCGCCAGCAGTGAGAAGTCTAGCGGGAAGAATGAGCAGTTCTTC
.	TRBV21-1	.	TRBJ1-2	CASIPGQGGTYGYTF	TGTGCCAGCATCCCAGGACAGGGGGGGACCTATGGCTACACCTTC
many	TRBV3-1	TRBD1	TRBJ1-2	CASSQAPGQDYGYTF	TGTGCCAGCAGCCAAGCCCCGGGACAGGACTATGGCTACACCTTC
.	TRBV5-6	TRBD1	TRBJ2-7	CASSFGLQGTHEQYF	TGTGCCAGCAGCTTCGGCTTACAGGGGACCCACGAGCAGTACTTC
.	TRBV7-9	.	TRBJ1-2	CASSFRSQGLTANYGYTF	TGTGCCAGCAGCTTCCGAAGCCAGGGACTCACAGCTAACTATGGCTACACCTTC
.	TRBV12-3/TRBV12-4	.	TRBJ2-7	CASRRESAYEQYF	TGTGCCAGCAGGCGAGAGAGCGCATACGAGCAGTACTTC
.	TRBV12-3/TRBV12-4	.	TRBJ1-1	CASSLSGWNTEAFF	TGTGCCAGCAGTCTCAGTGGTTGGAACACTGAAGCTTTCTTT
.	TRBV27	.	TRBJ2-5	CASSSGIETQYF	TGTGCCAGCAGTTCTGGGATTGAGACCCAGTACTTC
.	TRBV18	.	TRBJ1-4	CASSPPTGTNEKLFF	TGTGCCAGCTCACCACCGACTGGGACTAATGAAAAACTGTTTTTT
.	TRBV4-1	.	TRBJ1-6	CASSQGTPSSYNSPLHF	TGCGCCAGCAGCCAAGGGACGCCTAGCTCCTATAATTCACCCCTCCACTTT
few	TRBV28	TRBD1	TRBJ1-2	CASSPMGQRANYGYTF	TGTGCCAGCAGTCCTATGGGACAGAGAGCTAACTATGGCTACACCTTC
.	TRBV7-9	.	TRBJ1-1	CASRALNTEAFF	TGTGCCAGCAGGGCTTTGAACACTGAAGCTTTCTTT
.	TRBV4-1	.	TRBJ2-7	CASSQGGWTSDYEQYF	TGCGCCAGCAGCCAAGGGGGGTGGACAAGCGATTACGAGCAGTACTTC
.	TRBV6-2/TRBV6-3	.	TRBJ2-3	CASTGMRGSHTDTQYF	TGTGCCAGCACCGGGATGAGGGGCAGCCACACAGATACGCAGTATTTT
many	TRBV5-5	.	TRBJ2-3	CASSLGAVQIDTQYF	TGTGCCAGCAGCTTGGGGGCGGTGCAGATAGATACGCAGTATTTT
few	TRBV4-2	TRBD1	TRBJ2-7	CASSLRTGGGSEQYF	TGTGCCAGCAGCCTACGAACAGGGGGCGGGAGCGAGCAGTACTTC
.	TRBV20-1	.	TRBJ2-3	CSTRDRGGVTDTQYF	TGCAGTACTAGAGATCGAGGCGGAGTAACAGATACGCAGTATTTT
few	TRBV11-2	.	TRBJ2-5	CASSLGTSPSVATQYF	TGTGCCAGCAGCTTAGGGACCTCCCCCAGCGTGGCGACCCAGTACTTC
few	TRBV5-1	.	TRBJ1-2	CASSPTDFYGYTF	TGCGCCAGCTCCCCCACGGATTTCTATGGCTACACCTTC
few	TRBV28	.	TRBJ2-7	CASSFFPGRGEQYF	TGTGCCAGCAGTTTCTTTCCGGGCCGGGGCGAGCAGTACTTC
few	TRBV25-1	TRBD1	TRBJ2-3	CASSFNRQGAISDTQYF	TGTGCCAGCAGTTTCAACCGACAGGGGGCTATTTCAGATACGCAGTATTTT
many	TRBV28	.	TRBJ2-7	CASGGGSPTYEQYF	TGTGCCAGCGGAGGGGGGTCTCCTACCTACGAGCAGTACTTC
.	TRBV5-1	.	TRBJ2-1	CASSFGDRQPNEQFF	TGCGCCAGCAGCTTCGGGGACCGCCAACCCAATGAGCAGTTCTTC
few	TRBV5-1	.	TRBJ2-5	CASSPPHTRPNEQYF	TGCGCCAGCAGCCCCCCACATACTAGACCGAATGAGCAGTACTTC
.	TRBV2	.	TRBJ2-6	CASTGPRYSGANVLTF	TGTGCCAGCACAGGGCCCCGCTACTCTGGGGCCAACGTCCTGACTTTC
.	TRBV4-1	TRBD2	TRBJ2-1	CASSQAGTSGGTYNEQFF	TGCGCCAGCAGCCAAGCCGGGACTAGCGGGGGGACCTACAATGAGCAGTTCTTC
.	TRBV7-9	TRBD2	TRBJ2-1	CASSYLSGTYNEQFF	TGTGCCAGCAGCTACCTTAGCGGGACCTACAATGAGCAGTTCTTC
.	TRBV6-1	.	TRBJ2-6	CASTKGPESAGANVLTF	TGTGCCAGCACCAAGGGGCCGGAGTCTGCTGGGGCCAACGTCCTGACTTTC